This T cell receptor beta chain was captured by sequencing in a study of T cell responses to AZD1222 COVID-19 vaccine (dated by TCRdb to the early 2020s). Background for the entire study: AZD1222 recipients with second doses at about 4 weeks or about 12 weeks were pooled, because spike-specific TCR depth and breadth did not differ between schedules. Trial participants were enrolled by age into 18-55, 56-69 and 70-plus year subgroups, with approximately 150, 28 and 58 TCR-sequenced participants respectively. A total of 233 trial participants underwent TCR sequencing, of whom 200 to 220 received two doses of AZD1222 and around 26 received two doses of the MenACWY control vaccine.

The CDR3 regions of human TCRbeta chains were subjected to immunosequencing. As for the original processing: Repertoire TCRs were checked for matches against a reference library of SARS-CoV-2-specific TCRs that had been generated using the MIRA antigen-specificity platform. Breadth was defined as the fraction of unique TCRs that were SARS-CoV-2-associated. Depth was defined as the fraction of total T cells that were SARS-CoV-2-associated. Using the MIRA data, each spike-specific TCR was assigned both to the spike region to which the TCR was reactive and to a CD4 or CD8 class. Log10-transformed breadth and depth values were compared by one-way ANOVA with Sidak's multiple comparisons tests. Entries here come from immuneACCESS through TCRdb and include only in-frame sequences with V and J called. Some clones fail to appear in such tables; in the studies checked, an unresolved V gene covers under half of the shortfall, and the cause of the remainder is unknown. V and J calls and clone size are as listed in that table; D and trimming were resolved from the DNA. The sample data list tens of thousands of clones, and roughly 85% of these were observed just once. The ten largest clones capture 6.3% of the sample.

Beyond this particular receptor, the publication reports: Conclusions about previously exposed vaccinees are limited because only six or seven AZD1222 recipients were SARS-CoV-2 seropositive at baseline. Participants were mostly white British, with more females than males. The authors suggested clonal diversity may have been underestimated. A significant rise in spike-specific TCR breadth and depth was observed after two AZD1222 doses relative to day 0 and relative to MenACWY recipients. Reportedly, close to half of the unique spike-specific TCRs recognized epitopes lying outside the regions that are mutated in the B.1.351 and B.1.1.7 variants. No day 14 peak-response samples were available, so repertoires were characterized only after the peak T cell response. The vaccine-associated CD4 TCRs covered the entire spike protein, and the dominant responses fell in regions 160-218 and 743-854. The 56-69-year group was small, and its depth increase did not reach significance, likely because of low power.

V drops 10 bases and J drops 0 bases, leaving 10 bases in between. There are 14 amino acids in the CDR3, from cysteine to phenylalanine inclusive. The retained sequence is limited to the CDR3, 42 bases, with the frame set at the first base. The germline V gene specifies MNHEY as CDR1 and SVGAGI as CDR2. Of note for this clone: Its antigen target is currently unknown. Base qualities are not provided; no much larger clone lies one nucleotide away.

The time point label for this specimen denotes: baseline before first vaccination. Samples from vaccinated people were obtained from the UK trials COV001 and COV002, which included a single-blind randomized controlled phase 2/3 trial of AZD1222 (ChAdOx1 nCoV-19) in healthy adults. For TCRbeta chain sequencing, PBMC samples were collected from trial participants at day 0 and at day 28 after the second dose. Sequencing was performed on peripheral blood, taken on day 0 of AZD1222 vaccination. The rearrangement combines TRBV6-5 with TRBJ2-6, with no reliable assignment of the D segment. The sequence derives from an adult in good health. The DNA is TGTGCCACCTCGGGCCTCTCTGGGGCCAACGTCCTGACTTTC. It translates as CATSGLSGANVLTF.